A selection of T cell receptor beta chains follows, all from one sample in a study of response to subunit inactivated influenza vaccine. MiXCR, applied by TCRdb to the RT-PCR reads, yields one record per CDR3 protein. This table holds about 540,000 distinct CDR3 sequences, under 30% found once. This sample was shared with a second study, whose subject was T cells expressing NK-cell markers.

Sequenced material: CD4+ T cells sorted from PBMCs, taken approximately 13 days after vaccination. These TCRs come from a man aged 50-60 years who received an inactivated influenza vaccine. Both conserved end residues are part of each CDR3. D genes are given only for firm matches. Not every row has a clone size; where given, it reads once, few, many or a size class.

clone size: few; J gene: TRBJ2-4; D gene: .; V gene: TRBV5-5; CDR3 DNA: TGTGCCAGCAGCTTGGTAGGAGGACTAGCCAAAAACATTCAGTACTTC; CDR3 protein: CASSLVGGLAKNIQYF
clone size: .; J gene: TRBJ2-3; D gene: .; V gene: TRBV27; CDR3 DNA: TGTGCCAGCAGTTCCACCACAGGGGGGGCTACGCAGTATTTT; CDR3 protein: CASSSTTGGATQYF
clone size: .; J gene: TRBJ2-3; D gene: .; V gene: TRBV19; CDR3 DNA: TGTGCCAGTAGTAGCGTACAGGGCGTCCTCACAGATACGCAGTATTTT; CDR3 protein: CASSSVQGVLTDTQYF
clone size: few; J gene: TRBJ2-5; D gene: .; V gene: TRBV19; CDR3 DNA: TGTGCCAGTAGTATATCGGACCGGACCCAGTACTTC; CDR3 protein: CASSISDRTQYF
clone size: .; J gene: TRBJ2-1; D gene: .; V gene: TRBV9; CDR3 DNA: TGTGCCAGCAGCGTAGTTGACGGGAGCTCCTACAATGAGCAGTTCTTC; CDR3 protein: CASSVVDGSSYNEQFF
clone size: .; J gene: TRBJ2-7; D gene: TRBD2; V gene: TRBV28; CDR3 DNA: TGTGCCAGCAGACAAAGACTAGCGGGGGGGCGTGTATCCTACGAGCAGTACTTC; CDR3 protein: CASRQRLAGGRVSYEQYF
clone size: .; J gene: TRBJ2-7; D gene: .; V gene: TRBV19; CDR3 DNA: TGTGCCAGTGGGACTACAGGGACGGGGGAGCAGTACTTC; CDR3 protein: CASGTTGTGEQYF
clone size: .; J gene: TRBJ1-6; D gene: .; V gene: TRBV15; CDR3 DNA: TGTGCCACCAGCAGAGATCTTAACGTAGGGGGGAGTTCACCCCTCCACTTT; CDR3 protein: CATSRDLNVGGSSPLHF
clone size: .; J gene: TRBJ1-1; D gene: .; V gene: TRBV7-2; CDR3 DNA: TGTGCCAGCAGCCCTAGGACGGATGTGAACACTGAAGCTTTCTTT; CDR3 protein: CASSPRTDVNTEAFF
clone size: .; J gene: TRBJ2-2; D gene: TRBD2; V gene: TRBV5-5; CDR3 DNA: TGTGCCAGCAGGCACGCAAGCCCTAGCGGCGCCCGCGCCGGGGAGCTGTTTTTT; CDR3 protein: CASRHASPSGARAGELFF
clone size: .; J gene: TRBJ2-2; D gene: .; V gene: TRBV2; CDR3 DNA: TGTGCCAGCAGTGATAGCCGCAACACCGGGGAGCTGTTTTTT; CDR3 protein: CASSDSRNTGELFF
clone size: .; J gene: TRBJ1-2; D gene: .; V gene: TRBV11-2; CDR3 DNA: TGTGCCAGCAGCTTAGATCTAGGGGGGAGCTATGGCTACACCTTC; CDR3 protein: CASSLDLGGSYGYTF
clone size: .; J gene: TRBJ2-7; D gene: TRBD1; V gene: TRBV20-1; CDR3 DNA: TGCAGTGCCCACGACAGGGACTACGAGCAGTACTTC; CDR3 protein: CSAHDRDYEQYF
clone size: once; J gene: TRBJ2-5; D gene: TRBD2; V gene: TRBV20-1; CDR3 DNA: TGCAGTGCTAGAGCTAGCGGGAGGGCCCTGCAAGAGACCCAGTACTTC; CDR3 protein: CSARASGRALQETQYF
clone size: .; J gene: TRBJ2-6; D gene: .; V gene: TRBV29-1; CDR3 DNA: TGCAGCGTTGAAGGTGCCGGCTCTGGGGCCAACGTCCTGACTTTC; CDR3 protein: CSVEGAGSGANVLTF
clone size: many; J gene: TRBJ2-7; D gene: TRBD1; V gene: TRBV7-2; CDR3 DNA: TGTGCCAGCAGCTTAGTCCCGGGGACAGGGGGTGAGCAGTACTTC; CDR3 protein: CASSLVPGTGGEQYF
clone size: many; J gene: TRBJ2-2; D gene: .; V gene: TRBV20-1; CDR3 DNA: TGCAGTGCTGCTCGACTAGGTTCGAACACCGGGGAGCTGTTTTTT; CDR3 protein: CSAARLGSNTGELFF
clone size: .; J gene: TRBJ2-5; D gene: .; V gene: TRBV7-9; CDR3 DNA: TGTGCCAGCAGCTATGGAGAGGGGGAGACCCAGTACTTC; CDR3 protein: CASSYGEGETQYF
clone size: .; J gene: TRBJ2-3; D gene: TRBD1; V gene: TRBV7-8; CDR3 DNA: TGTGCCAGCAGCCAACCAGGGGGACGCACAGATACGCAGTATTTT; CDR3 protein: CASSQPGGRTDTQYF
clone size: .; J gene: TRBJ2-1; D gene: TRBD2; V gene: TRBV20-1; CDR3 DNA: TGCAGTGCTAGAGAGTTAGCGGGAGGGCCCTACAATGAGCAGTTCTTC; CDR3 protein: CSARELAGGPYNEQFF
clone size: few; J gene: TRBJ2-3; D gene: .; V gene: TRBV5-1; CDR3 DNA: TGCGCCAGCAGCTGGAAGGACTACACAGATACGCAGTATTTT; CDR3 protein: CASSWKDYTDTQYF
clone size: few; J gene: TRBJ1-1; D gene: .; V gene: TRBV7-9; CDR3 DNA: TGTGCCAGCAGCGTGGGGGGGGACACTGAAGCTTTCTTT; CDR3 protein: CASSVGGDTEAFF